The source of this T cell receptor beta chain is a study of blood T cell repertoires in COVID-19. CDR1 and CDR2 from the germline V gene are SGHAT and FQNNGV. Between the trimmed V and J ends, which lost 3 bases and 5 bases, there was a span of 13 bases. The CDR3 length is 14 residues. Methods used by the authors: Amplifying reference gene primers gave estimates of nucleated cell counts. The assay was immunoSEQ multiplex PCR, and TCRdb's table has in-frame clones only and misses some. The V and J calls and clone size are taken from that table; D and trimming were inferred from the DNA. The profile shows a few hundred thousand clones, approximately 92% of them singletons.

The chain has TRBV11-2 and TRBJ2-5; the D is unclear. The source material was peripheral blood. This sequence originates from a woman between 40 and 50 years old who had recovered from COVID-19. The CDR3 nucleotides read TGTGCCAGCAGCTTGGCTCCGGGTGGGGAGACCCAGTACTTC. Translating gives CASSLAPGGETQYF.